This T cell receptor (beta chain) was identified in a study of CD8 T cells in Susac syndrome. As for the study in general: Among the Susac syndrome patients who underwent sequencing, about 6 had clinically active disease, while roughly 8 of them were in remission. Patients with Susac syndrome were therapy-naive, treated with corticosteroids, or treated with intravenous immunoglobulin alone when blood was collected. Study-wide findings and caveats: Susac-specific public clones in total CD8+ repertoires numbered about 17; in CD8+ TEMRA repertoires, they numbered five.

RNA amounts of roughly 0.45 to 1 ug underwent reverse transcription with random hexamers. From the immunoSEQ multiplex PCR reads, TCRdb called clonotypes with MiXCR, one entry per CDR3 protein. Of around 200,000 distinct CDR3 sequences listed, around 93% were seen once; the top ten hold approximately 0.16%. Details on this clonotype: The antigen remains unidentified.

This CDR3 spans 17 amino acids. Trimming stripped 5 bases from V and 7 bases from J, with 23 bases between. CDR1 and CDR2 (germline): MNHNS, SASEGT. Susac syndrome patients met recently defined diagnostic criteria for definite or probable disease. This clonotype originated in a human donor with Susac syndrome. The sample was CD8+ T cells from PBMCs. The rearrangement links TRBV6-1 to TRBJ1-4; TRBD1 might be the D (5 bases). The CDR3 nucleotides are TGTGCCAGCAGTCCAATTCATCCGGGACCTGAGGGTGAAAAACTGTTTTTT. The encoded protein is CASSPIHPGPEGEKLFF.